This is a list of T cell receptor beta chains from one sample in a study of cytomegalovirus exposure and HLA in healthy donors. Sequencing used immunoSEQ multiplex PCR; TCRdb keeps in-frame clones, though not all of them. Of around 63,000 clones in the sample, around 80% were seen once. Input material: PBMCs. These receptors all stem from a woman aged 25 to 39 in good health and CMV-seronegative. CDR3s leave out the opening cysteine and the closing phenylalanine or tryptophan.

J	V	CDR3
TRBJ2-3	TRBV4-1	ASSQEPQQGLRG
TRBJ1-1	TRBV11-2	ASRDRDGTEAF
TRBJ2-1	TRBV7-2	ASSRQGSSYNEQF
TRBJ2-3	TRBV18	ASSRGRAPDTQY
TRBJ1-5	TRBV10-3	AISEQGGNQPQH
TRBJ2-7	TRBV7-9	ASSKDREKNQQY
TRBJ2-1	TRBV5-6	ASSKRVGSYNEQF
TRBJ1-4	TRBV30	GGTGGSPNEKLF
TRBJ1-1	TRBV7-2	ASSAGQGGEAF
TRBJ2-1	TRBV7-9	ASSLLGQGWVEQF
TRBJ2-1	TRBV7-8	ASSLVGGRAGNEQF
TRBJ2-7	TRBV4-1	ASSQIGTGSDEQY
TRBJ1-2	TRBV7-6	ASSPGQIEGYT
TRBJ2-2	TRBV10-3	ATGRERGGPTGELF
TRBJ1-6	TRBV2	ASSGTGGRNSPLH
TRBJ2-5	TRBV29-1	SVEDRETQY
TRBJ1-1	TRBV6-1	ASSERDRNTEAF
TRBJ1-3	TRBV6-1	ASSETAWGAGNTIY
TRBJ2-1	TRBV7-7	ASSLDQGSYNEQF
TRBJ1-1	TRBV6-5	ASSYTERRGNTEAF
TRBJ1-2	TRBV11-2	ASSLDRDNLYGYT
TRBJ2-3	TRBV9	ASSLAGTSGRDTQY
TRBJ1-5	TRBV28	ASSTLGLYYQPQH
TRBJ1-2	TRBV7-2	ASSLVEGAGDGYT
TRBJ2-1	TRBV27	ASRTGNNEQF
TRBJ2-1	TRBV11-1	ASSLRPSGTTGHNEQF
TRBJ1-3	TRBV5-4	ASKGDPGNTIY
TRBJ2-1	TRBV19	ASSIVSGGVINYNEQF
TRBJ1-5	TRBV30	AWSVRQVTGSNQPQH
TRBJ1-1	TRBV19	ASSGGQGFHTEAF
TRBJ2-5	TRBV7-2	ASSLEYPLDGGEKETQY
TRBJ1-1	TRBV11-2	ASSFERTEAF
TRBJ1-5	TRBV27	ASRGGNQPQH
TRBJ2-1	TRBV4-1	ASSPPLTSGRTNEQF
TRBJ2-2	TRBV7-9	ASSLEYTGELF
TRBJ1-1	TRBV6-1	ASRGENTEAF
TRBJ1-1	TRBV4-1	ASSQTPTGIIDEAF
TRBJ2-1	TRBV6-5	ASSYGGTVYNEQF
TRBJ2-3	TRBV18	ASLNSGQGVGGTDTQY
TRBJ1-6	TRBV2	ASSEQGQGNSPLH
TRBJ2-2	TRBV19	ASLSPGTGLTGELF
TRBJ2-2	TRBV10-3	AISESATGELF